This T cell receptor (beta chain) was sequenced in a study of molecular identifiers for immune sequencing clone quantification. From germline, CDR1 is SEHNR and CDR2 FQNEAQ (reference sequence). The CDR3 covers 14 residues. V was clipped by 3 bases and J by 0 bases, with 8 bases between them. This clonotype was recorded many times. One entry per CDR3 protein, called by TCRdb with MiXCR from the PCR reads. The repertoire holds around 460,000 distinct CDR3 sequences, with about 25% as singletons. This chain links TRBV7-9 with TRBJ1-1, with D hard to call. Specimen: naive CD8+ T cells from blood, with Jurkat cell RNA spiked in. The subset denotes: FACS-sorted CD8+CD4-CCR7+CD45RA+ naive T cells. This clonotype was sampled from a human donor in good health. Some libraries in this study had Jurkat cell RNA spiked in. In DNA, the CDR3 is TGTGCCAGCAGCTTTTCGGGGTTGAACACTGAAGCTTTCTTT. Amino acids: CASSFSGLNTEAFF.